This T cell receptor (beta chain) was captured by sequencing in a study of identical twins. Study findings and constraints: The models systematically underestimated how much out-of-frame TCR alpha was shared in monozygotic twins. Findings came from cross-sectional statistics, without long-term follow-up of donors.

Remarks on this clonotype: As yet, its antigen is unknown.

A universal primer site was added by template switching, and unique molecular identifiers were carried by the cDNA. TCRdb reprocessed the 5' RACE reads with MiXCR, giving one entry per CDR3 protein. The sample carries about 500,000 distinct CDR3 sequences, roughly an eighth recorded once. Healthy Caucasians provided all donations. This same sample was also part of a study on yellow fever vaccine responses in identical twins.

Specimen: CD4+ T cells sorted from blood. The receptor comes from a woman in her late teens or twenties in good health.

The CDR3 region has the DNA TGTGCCAGCAGCCTCTTACAGCGGGAGTGGCCCAAGTACACCGGGGAGCTGTTTTTT. It codes for CASSLLQREWPKYTGELFF. This chain joins TRBV11-2 and TRBJ2-2; 8 nucleotides align to TRBD2. J was trimmed by 3 bases and V by 5 bases; bases with no gene match: 17. Germline lookup yields CDR1 SGHAT and CDR2 FQNNGV. CDR3 length equals 19 residues.